This T cell receptor beta chain came from a study of cytomegalovirus exposure and HLA in healthy donors. Points from the study as a whole: Cytomegalovirus association was listed for about 160 TCR beta chains. Three CMV-associated chains were confirmed in vitro to be specific for CMV antigens. In the 120 or so validation repertoires, about 94% of cluster scores exceeded 0, per a later analysis.

The donors were in the roughly 110-subject validation cohort, distinct from the roughly 720-subject first cohort. Clones were sequenced by immunoSEQ multiplex PCR, and TCRdb holds only the in-frame ones, with some missing. The repertoire holds some 170,000 clones, with around nine tenths as singletons. Germline V gene sequence: CDR1 MNHNS, CDR2 SASEGT. The length of the CDR3 is 13 residues. V was clipped by 7 bases and J by 2 bases, with 12 bases between them. Worth noting for this clone: The antigen is undetermined.

The origin of this receptor is a woman under 40 in good health and CMV-seronegative. Sample: PBMCs. The chain recombines TRBV6-1 with TRBJ2-7; D is unclear. The CDR3 loop reads CASTRYTTYEQYF. CDR3 nucleotide sequence: TGTGCCAGCACAAGGTATACTACCTACGAGCAGTACTTC.